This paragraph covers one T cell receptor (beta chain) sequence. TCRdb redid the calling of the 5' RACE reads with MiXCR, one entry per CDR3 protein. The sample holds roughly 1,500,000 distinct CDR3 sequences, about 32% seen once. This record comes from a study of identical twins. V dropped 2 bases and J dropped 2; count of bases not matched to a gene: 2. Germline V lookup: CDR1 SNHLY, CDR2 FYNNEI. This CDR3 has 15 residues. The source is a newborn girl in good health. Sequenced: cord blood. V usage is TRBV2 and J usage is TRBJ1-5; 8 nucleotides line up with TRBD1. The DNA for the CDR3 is TGTGCCAGCAGTGAACAGACAGGGGGCAATCAGCCCCAGCATTTT. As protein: CASSEQTGGNQPQHF.